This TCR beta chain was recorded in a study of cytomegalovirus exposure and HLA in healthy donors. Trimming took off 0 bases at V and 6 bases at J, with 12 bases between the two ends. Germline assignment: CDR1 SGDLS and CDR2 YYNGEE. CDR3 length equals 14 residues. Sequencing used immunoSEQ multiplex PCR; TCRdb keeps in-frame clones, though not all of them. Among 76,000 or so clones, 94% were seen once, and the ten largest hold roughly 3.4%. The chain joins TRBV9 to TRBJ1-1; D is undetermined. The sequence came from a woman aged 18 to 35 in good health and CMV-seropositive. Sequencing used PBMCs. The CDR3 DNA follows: TGTGCCAGCAGCGTAGAATGGGAGGGCGCTGAAGCTTTCTTT. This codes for CASSVEWEGAEAFF.